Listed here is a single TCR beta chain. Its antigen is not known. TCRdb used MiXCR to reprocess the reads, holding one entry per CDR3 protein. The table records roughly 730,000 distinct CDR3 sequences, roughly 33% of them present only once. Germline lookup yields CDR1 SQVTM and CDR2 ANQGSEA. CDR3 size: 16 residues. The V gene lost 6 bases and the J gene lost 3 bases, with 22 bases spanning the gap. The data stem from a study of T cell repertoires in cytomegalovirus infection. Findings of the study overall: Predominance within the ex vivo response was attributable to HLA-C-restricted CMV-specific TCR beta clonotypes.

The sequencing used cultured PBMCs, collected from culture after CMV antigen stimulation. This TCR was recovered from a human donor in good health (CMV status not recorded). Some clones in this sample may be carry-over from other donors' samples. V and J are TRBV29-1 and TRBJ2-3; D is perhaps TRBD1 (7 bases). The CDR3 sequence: CSVQGEVVRGTDTQYF. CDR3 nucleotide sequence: TGCAGCGTCCAGGGGGAGGTAGTTCGAGGGACAGATACGCAGTATTTT.